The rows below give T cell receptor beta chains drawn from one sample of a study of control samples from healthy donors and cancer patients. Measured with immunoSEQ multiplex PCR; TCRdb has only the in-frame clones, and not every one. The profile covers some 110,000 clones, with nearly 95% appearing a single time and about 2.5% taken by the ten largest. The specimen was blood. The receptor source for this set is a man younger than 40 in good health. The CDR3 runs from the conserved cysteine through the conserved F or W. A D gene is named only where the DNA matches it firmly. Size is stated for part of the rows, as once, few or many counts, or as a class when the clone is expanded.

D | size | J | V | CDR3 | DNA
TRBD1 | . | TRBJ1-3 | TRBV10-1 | CASSDGTGGPGNTIYF | TGCGCCAGCAGTGACGGGACAGGGGGCCCTGGAAACACCATATATTTT
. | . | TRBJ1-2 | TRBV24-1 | CATSDSGTDYGYTF | TGTGCCACCAGTGATTCCGGGACGGACTATGGCTACACCTTC
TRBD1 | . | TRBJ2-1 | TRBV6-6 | CASSTGGHNEQFF | TGTGCCAGCAGTACAGGGGGACACAATGAGCAGTTCTTC
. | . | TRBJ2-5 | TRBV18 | CASSPSDQETQYF | TGTGCCAGCTCCCCCAGCGATCAAGAGACCCAGTACTTC
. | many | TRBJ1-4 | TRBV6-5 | CASRGSQNEKLFF | TGTGCCAGTAGAGGGTCTCAGAATGAAAAACTGTTTTTT
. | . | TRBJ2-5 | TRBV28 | CASSLPGVAQETQYF | TGTGCCAGCAGTTTGCCAGGGGTAGCTCAAGAGACCCAGTACTTC
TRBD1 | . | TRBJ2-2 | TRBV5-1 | CASSSGTGTTGELFF | TGCGCCAGCAGCTCCGGGACAGGGACCACCGGGGAGCTGTTTTTT
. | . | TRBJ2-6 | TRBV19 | CASNPRGGTGANVLTF | TGTGCCAGTAATCCCCGTGGGGGAACTGGGGCCAACGTCCTGACTTTC
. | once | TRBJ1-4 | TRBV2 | CASSYEVLKLFF | TGTGCCAGCAGCTACGAAGTGTTGAAACTGTTTTTT
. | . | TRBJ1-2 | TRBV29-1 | CSVGYGFDGYTF | TGCAGCGTTGGGTACGGGTTCGATGGCTACACCTTC
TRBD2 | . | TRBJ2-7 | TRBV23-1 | CASSQSSGLSLVRSYEQYF | TGCGCCAGCAGTCAGTCCTCGGGACTATCCCTCGTCCGCTCCTACGAGCAGTACTTC
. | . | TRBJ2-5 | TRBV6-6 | CASSPRHQQETQYF | TGTGCCAGCAGTCCCAGACACCAACAAGAGACCCAGTACTTC
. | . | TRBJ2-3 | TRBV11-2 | CASSLGGAGRGGPTDTQYF | TGTGCCAGCAGCTTAGGGGGGGCTGGTCGCGGCGGACCCACAGATACGCAGTATTTT
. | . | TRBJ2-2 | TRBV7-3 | CASSLGGTGELFF | TGTGCCAGCAGCTTAGGGGGTACCGGGGAGCTGTTTTTT
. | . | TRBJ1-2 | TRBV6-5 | CASREYGYTF | TGTGCCAGCAGAGAGTATGGCTACACCTTC
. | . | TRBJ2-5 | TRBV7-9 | CASSLGLPSRETQYF | TGTGCCAGCAGCTTAGGATTACCGAGCCGTGAGACCCAGTACTTC
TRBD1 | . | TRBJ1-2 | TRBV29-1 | CSVENRDSYYGYTF | TGCAGCGTTGAGAACCGGGACAGCTACTATGGCTACACCTTC
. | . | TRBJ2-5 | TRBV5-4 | CASSFAGNPETQYF | TGTGCCAGCAGCTTTGCGGGGAACCCCGAGACCCAGTACTTC
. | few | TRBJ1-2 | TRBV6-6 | CASTNEYGIYGYTF | TGTGCCAGCACTAACGAGTACGGGATATATGGCTACACCTTC
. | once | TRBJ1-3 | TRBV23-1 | CASGTAHPVPFSGNTIYF | TGCGCCAGCGGGACGGCGCACCCCGTGCCCTTCTCTGGAAACACCATATATTTT
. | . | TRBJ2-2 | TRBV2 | CASSAENSGRVGELFF | TGTGCCAGCAGTGCGGAGAACTCTGGGCGAGTCGGGGAGCTGTTTTTT
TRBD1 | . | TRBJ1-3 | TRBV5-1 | CASSPAWTGEDTIYF | TGCGCCAGCAGCCCGGCCTGGACAGGGGAGGACACCATATATTTT
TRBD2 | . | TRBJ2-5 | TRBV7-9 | CASRSLAGNQETQYF | TGTGCCAGCAGATCGCTAGCGGGAAACCAAGAGACCCAGTACTTC
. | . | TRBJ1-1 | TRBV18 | CASSPTTPQGGNTEAFF | TGTGCCAGCTCACCCACAACCCCACAGGGAGGAAACACTGAAGCTTTCTTT
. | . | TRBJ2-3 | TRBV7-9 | CASSAQGFSTDTQYF | TGTGCCAGCAGCGCCCAGGGGTTTAGCACAGATACGCAGTATTTT
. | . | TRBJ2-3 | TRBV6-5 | CASTDRASNTDTQYF | TGTGCCAGCACCGACCGGGCCAGCAACACAGATACGCAGTATTTT
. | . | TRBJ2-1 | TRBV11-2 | CASSRYGWGSYNEQFF | TGTGCCAGCAGCCGGTATGGGTGGGGGTCTTACAATGAGCAGTTCTTC